Presented here are 20 T cell receptor beta chains from one specimen sequenced in a study of OX40 agonist ivuxolimab in advanced cancers. The protocol was immunoSEQ multiplex PCR, while the TCRdb copy is restricted to in-frame clones and leaves out a portion. Seen here are about 75,000 clones, approximately 90% observed once, and the top ten hold 8%. The source was CD4+ or CD8+ T cells sorted from blood, collected in a trial of the OX40 agonist ivuxolimab. The source is an adult with an advanced solid tumor such as melanoma, head and neck, liver or kidney cancer.

The V call is TRBV6-1, the J call TRBJ1-2; D gene unclear. The CDR3 is 12 amino acids. CDR1 is MNHNS, CDR2 SASEGT, per germline. V was cut by 8 bases and J by 3 bases, with 10 bases left in between. The CDR3 spells CASVTSYYGYTF. As DNA, the CDR3 is TGTGCCAGCGTAACAAGCTACTATGGCTACACCTTC.

The gene calls are TRBV7-3 and TRBJ2-5, with D possibly being TRBD2 (7 bases). Germline V gene sequence: CDR1 SGHTA, CDR2 FQGTGA. This CDR3 has 15 amino acids. V lost 3 bases and J lost 2, with 13 bases in between. In DNA, the CDR3 is TGTGCCAGCAGCTTGGTCGGGGGGCCTCAAGAGACCCAGTACTTC. Residues: CASSLVGGPQETQYF.

The CDR3 here is CASSLGGVNTGELFF. CDR3 DNA: TGTGCCAGCAGCTTAGGGGGAGTGAACACCGGGGAGCTGTTTTTT. The rearrangement uses TRBV11-3 and TRBJ2-2, with D possibly TRBD2 on 5 matching bases. The V and J ends lost 1 base and 1 base respectively, with 7 bases between them. In germline, CDR1 is SGHNT, CDR2 YENEEA. There are 15 residues in the CDR3.

The chain couples TRBV7-3 to TRBJ2-7; possibly TRBD2 for D (6 bases). V gave up 4 bases and J gave up 6 bases, with 13 bases separating them. The CDR3 extends over 13 amino acids. From germline, CDR1 is SGHTA and CDR2 FQGTGA. The CDR3 spells CASSSIEGGEQYF. The CDR3 coding sequence is TGTGCCAGCAGCTCAATAGAGGGAGGCGAGCAGTACTTC.

The rearrangement uses TRBV19 and TRBJ2-5, with TRBD1 matching over 9 bases. V shed 7 bases and J 4 bases; nucleotides not matched to a gene: 10. This CDR3 spans 15 amino acids. The germline CDR1 and CDR2 sequences are LNHDA and SQIVND (reference sequence). The CDR3 DNA reads TGTGCCAGTACTACTCCGGGACAGGGTGTAGAGACCCAGTACTTC. Translating gives CASTTPGQGVETQYF.

This clone appeared once. The chain combines TRBV5-1 with TRBJ1-2, with a possible D match to TRBD1 (5 bases). The CDR3 contains 14 residues. V lost 4 bases, J lost 4 bases, and 14 bases lay in between. Germline V gene sequence: CDR1 SGHRS, CDR2 YFSETQ. DNA of the CDR3: TGCGCCAGCAGCCCTCCTGGGGGTGTCTATGGCTACACCTTC. Its translation: CASSPPGGVYGYTF.

CDR3 DNA sequence: TGTGCCAGCTCACCGAACCTACAGGGGGTGGTTCATTTT. Translation: CASSPNLQGVVHF. This rearrangement joins TRBV18 to TRBJ1-5, with 8 bases aligning to TRBD1. Germline lookup yields CDR1 KGHSH and CDR2 LQKENI. V dropped 3 bases and J dropped 16; count of bases not matched to a gene: 11. The CDR3 consists of 13 residues.

This chain connects TRBV11-1 to TRBJ1-1, with D possibly TRBD1 on 6 matching bases. V lost 7 bases, J lost 0 bases, and 12 bases lay in between. The CDR3 extends over 14 amino acids. Per the germline V gene, CDR1 is SGHAT and CDR2 is FQDESV (reference sequence). CDR3 protein: CASNRDGMNTEAFF. For the CDR3, the DNA is TGTGCCAGCAACAGGGACGGCATGAACACTGAAGCTTTCTTT.

This clone has more than one count but fewer than ten. The rearrangement uses TRBV5-1 and TRBJ1-3; possibly TRBD1 for D (5 bases). Germline CDR1 is SGHRS and CDR2 is YFSETQ. V gave up 2 bases and J gave up 8 bases, with 11 bases separating them. The CDR3 spans 13 residues. Here the CDR3 reads CASSFEGTDTIYF. The CDR3 nucleotides are TGCGCCAGCAGCTTTGAGGGGACGGACACCATATATTTT.

The V call is TRBV6-1, the J call TRBJ2-7; TRBD2 aligns across 8 bases. Germline CDR1 is MNHNS and CDR2 is SASEGT. The CDR3 covers 14 residues. V shed 5 bases and J 1 base; nucleotides not matched to a gene: 4. CDR3 DNA sequence: TGTGCCAGCAGTTTCGGACTAGCTTCCTACGAGCAGTACTTC. Translating gives CASSFGLASYEQYF.

The gene calls are TRBV6-5 and TRBJ2-1; 11 positions match TRBD2. The CDR3 has 15 residues. The germline CDR1 and CDR2 sequences are MNHEY and SVGAGI. V was clipped by 6 bases and J by 7 bases; unmatched bases: 8. The DNA for the CDR3 is TGTGCCAGCAGCCCTAGCGGGAGGCGTCCGAATGAGCAGTTCTTC. It specifies CASSPSGRRPNEQFF.

This sequence joins TRBV27 and TRBJ2-2; D gene ambiguous. CDR1 is MNHEY, CDR2 SMNVEV, per germline (reference sequence). The CDR3 length is 11 residues. V lost 5 bases, J lost 6 bases, and 4 bases lay in between. The CDR3 DNA follows: TGTGCCAGCAGTAGGGCCGGGGAGCTGTTTTTT. Translated: CASSRAGELFF.

The chain is built from TRBV30 and TRBJ2-3, with TRBD1 identical over 7 bases. The germline V gene has CDR1 GTSNPN and CDR2 SVGIG (reference sequence). The CDR3 runs 15 residues. The V gene end was trimmed by 2 bases and the J gene end by 2 bases; junction bases not matched to a gene: 7. CDR3 sequence reads: CAWSRDSSNTDTQYF. CDR3 nucleotides: TGTGCCTGGAGTCGGGACAGCTCAAACACAGATACGCAGTATTTT.

V usage is TRBV4-3 and J usage is TRBJ1-3; D remains ambiguous. Trimming left V 1 base short and J 4 bases short, with 23 bases between. CDR3 length: 19 residues. Germline CDR1 and CDR2: LGHNA and YSLEER. The CDR3 protein is CASSQVLGTNGFGGNTIYF. For the CDR3, the DNA is TGCGCCAGCAGCCAAGTTCTAGGAACGAATGGGTTCGGGGGAAACACCATATATTTT.

The chain uses TRBV11-2 and TRBJ1-3; weak D call: TRBD1 (6 bases). Trimming took 1 base from V and 0 from J, leaving 16 bases between them. The CDR3 has 18 residues. Germline CDR1 and CDR2: SGHAT and FQNNGV. The DNA of the CDR3 is TGTGCCAGCAGCTTAGCGACCGGGACATCGAGCTCTGGAAACACCATATATTTT. It translates to CASSLATGTSSSGNTIYF. The whole variable domain, remainder taken from reference TRBV11-2 and TRBJ1-3, is EAGVAQSPRYKIIEKRQSVAFWCNPISGHATLYWYQQILGQGPKLLIQFQNNGVVDDSQLPKDRFSAERLKGVDSTLKIQPAKLEDSAVYLCASSLATGTSSSGNTIYFGEGSWLTVV.

This chain joins TRBV19 and TRBJ1-5, with no clear D. Trimming stripped 7 bases from V and 3 bases from J, with 1 base between. Germline lookup yields CDR1 LNHDA and CDR2 SQIVND (reference sequence). The CDR3 totals 10 residues. This chain's CDR3 is CASNNQPQHF. The CDR3 region has the DNA TGTGCCAGTAACAATCAGCCCCAGCATTTT.

In its sample, this clone was seen a few times. V gene TRBV5-6 combines with J gene TRBJ1-4; a weak D match, TRBD1 (6 bases). Trimming removed 4 bases from V and 5 bases from J, with 12 bases in between. This CDR3 comprises 14 residues. Germline assignment: CDR1 SGHDT and CDR2 YYEEEE. Here the CDR3 reads CASSTPGANEKLFF. As DNA, the CDR3 is TGTGCCAGCAGCACCCCAGGGGCGAATGAAAAACTGTTTTTT.

This sequence joins TRBV9 and TRBJ2-3, with TRBD2 identical over 9 bases. This CDR3 region has 17 residues. Trimming removed 3 bases from V and 4 bases from J; junction bases left unmatched: 12. CDR1 SGDLS and CDR2 YYNGEE come from the germline V gene. The CDR3 is CASSAPRAGGRADTQYF. CDR3 bases: TGTGCCAGCAGCGCTCCCCGTGCGGGAGGGCGCGCAGATACGCAGTATTTT. Using reference TRBV9 and TRBJ2-3 for the parts outside the CDR3, the full variable domain is DSGVTQTPKHLITATGQRVTLRCSPRSGDLSVYWYQQSLDQGLQFLIQYYNGEERAKGNILERFSAQQFPDLHSELNLSSLELGDSALYFCASSAPRAGGRADTQYFGPGTRLTVL.

This chain joins TRBV5-1 and TRBJ1-1; TRBD1 is a possible D gene (6 bases). Per germline, CDR1 SGHRS and CDR2 YFSETQ. This CDR3 spans 15 amino acids. The V end lost 0 bases, the J end lost 0 bases, and 9 bases lay between the germline ends. The CDR3 coding sequence is TGCGCCAGCAGCTTGGAGGGGGGTGTGAACACTGAAGCTTTCTTT. Protein product: CASSLEGGVNTEAFF.

This chain uses TRBV30 with TRBJ2-4; D tentatively fits TRBD1 or TRBD2 (6 bases each). CDR3 length: 15 residues. Germline V CDR1 and CDR2: GTSNPN, SVGIG (reference sequence). V was pared by 7 bases and J by 0 bases, with 16 bases between. CDR3 protein: CASKGGRLAKNIQYF. Written as DNA, the CDR3 is TGTGCCTCAAAGGGGGGCAGATTAGCCAAAAACATTCAGTACTTC.